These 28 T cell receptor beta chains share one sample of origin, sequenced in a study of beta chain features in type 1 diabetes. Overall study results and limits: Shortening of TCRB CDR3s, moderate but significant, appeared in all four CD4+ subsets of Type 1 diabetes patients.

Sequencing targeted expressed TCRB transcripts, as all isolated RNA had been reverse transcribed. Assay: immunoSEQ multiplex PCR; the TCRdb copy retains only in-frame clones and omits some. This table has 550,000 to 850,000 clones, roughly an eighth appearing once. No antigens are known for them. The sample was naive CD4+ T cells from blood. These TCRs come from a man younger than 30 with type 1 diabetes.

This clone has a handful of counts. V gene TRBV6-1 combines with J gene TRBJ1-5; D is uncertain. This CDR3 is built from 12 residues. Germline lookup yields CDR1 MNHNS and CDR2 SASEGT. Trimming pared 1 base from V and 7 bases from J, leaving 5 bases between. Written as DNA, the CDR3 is TGTGCCAGCAGTGAAGGGGTGCAGCCCCAGCATTTT. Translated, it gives CASSEGVQPQHF.

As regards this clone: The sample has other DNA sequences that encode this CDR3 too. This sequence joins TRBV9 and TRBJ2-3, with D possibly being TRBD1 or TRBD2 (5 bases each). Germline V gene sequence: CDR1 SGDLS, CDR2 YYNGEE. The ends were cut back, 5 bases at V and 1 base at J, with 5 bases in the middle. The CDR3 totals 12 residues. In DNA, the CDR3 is TGTGCCAGCAGGGGGGGCACAGATACGCAGTATTTT. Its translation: CASRGGTDTQYF.

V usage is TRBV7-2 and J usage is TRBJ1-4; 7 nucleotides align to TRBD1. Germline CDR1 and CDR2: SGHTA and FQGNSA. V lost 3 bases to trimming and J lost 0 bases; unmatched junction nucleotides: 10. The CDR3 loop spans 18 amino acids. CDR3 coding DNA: TGTGCCAGCAGCTTCCTGACAGGGTTTCTTGCAACTAATGAAAAACTGTTTTTT. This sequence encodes CASSFLTGFLATNEKLFF.

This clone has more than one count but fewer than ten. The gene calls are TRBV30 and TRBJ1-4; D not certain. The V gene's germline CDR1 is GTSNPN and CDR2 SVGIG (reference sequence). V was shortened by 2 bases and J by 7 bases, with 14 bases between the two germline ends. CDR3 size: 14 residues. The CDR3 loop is CAWSRWEGSEKLFF. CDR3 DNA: TGTGCCTGGAGTCGATGGGAAGGGAGTGAAAAACTGTTTTTT.

The CDR3 here is CASSITSGAGEETQYF. CDR3 nucleotide sequence: TGTGCCAGTAGTATAACTTCAGGGGCTGGGGAAGAGACCCAGTACTTC. This chain connects TRBV19 to TRBJ2-5; possibly TRBD1 for D (6 bases). Germline values: CDR1 LNHDA, CDR2 SQIVND (reference sequence). V lost 2 bases and J 3 bases, leaving 16 bases between the germline ends. CDR3 size: 16 residues.

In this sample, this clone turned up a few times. Here the CDR3 DNA reads TGTGCCAGCAGTTCCGACAGGGTCGCTGAAGCTTTCTTT. Its protein product is CASSSDRVAEAFF. The chain joins TRBV28 to TRBJ1-1; 7 bases map to TRBD1. V shed 4 bases, J shed 6 bases, and the junction held 5 bases outside the gene matches. Germline V gene data show CDR1 as MDHEN and CDR2 as SYDVKM. CDR3 length: 13 residues.

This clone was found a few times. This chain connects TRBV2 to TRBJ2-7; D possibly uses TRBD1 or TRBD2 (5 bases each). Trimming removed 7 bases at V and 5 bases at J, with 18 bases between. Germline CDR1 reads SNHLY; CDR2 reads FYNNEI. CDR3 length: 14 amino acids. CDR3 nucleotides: TGTGCCAGCATGGGGGACCTGCAGGAGCACGAGCAGTACTTC. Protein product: CASMGDLQEHEQYF.

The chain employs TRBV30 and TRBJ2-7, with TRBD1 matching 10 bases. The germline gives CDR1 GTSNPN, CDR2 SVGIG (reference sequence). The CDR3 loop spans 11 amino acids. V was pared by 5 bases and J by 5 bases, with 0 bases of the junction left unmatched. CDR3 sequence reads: CAWGTGDEQYF. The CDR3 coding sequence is TGTGCCTGGGGGACAGGGGACGAGCAGTACTTC.

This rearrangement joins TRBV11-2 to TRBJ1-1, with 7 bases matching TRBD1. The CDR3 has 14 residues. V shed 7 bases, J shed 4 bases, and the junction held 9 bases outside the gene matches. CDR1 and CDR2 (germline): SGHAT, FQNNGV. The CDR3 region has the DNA TGTGCCAGCACGACCCGGGGACAGTTCACTGAAGCTTTCTTT. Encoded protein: CASTTRGQFTEAFF. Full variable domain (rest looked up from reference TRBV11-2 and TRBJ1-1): EAGVAQSPRYKIIEKRQSVAFWCNPISGHATLYWYQQILGQGPKLLIQFQNNGVVDDSQLPKDRFSAERLKGVDSTLKIQPAKLEDSAVYLCASTTRGQFTEAFFGQGTRLTVV.

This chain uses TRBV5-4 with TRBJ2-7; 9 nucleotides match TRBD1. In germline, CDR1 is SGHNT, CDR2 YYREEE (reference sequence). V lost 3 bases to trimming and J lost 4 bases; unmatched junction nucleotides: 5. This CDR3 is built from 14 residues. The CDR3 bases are TGTGCCAGCAGCTGGGGACAGGGTATTTACGAGCAGTACTTC. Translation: CASSWGQGIYEQYF. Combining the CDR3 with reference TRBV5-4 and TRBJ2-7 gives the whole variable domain ETGVTQSPTHLIKTRGQQVTLRCSSQSGHNTVSWYQQALGQGPQFIFQYYREEENGRGNFPPRFSGLQFPNYSSELNVNALELDDSALYLCASSWGQGIYEQYFGPGTRLTVT.

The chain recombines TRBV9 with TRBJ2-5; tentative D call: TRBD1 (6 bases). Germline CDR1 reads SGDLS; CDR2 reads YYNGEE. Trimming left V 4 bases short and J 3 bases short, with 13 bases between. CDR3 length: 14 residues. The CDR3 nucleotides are TGTGCCAGCAGCTACACAGGGTGGGAAGAGACCCAGTACTTC. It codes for CASSYTGWEETQYF.

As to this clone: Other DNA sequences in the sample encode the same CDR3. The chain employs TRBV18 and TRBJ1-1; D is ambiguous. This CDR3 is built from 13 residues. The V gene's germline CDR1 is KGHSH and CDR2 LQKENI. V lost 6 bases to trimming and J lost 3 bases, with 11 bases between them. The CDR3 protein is CASSGGLDTEAFF. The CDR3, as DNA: TGTGCCAGCTCGGGAGGGCTAGACACTGAAGCTTTCTTT. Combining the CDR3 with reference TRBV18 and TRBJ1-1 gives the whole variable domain NAGVMQNPRHLVRRRGQEARLRCSPMKGHSHVYWYRQLPEEGLKFMVYLQKENIIDESGMPKERFSAEFPKEGPSILRIQQVVRGDSAAYFCASSGGLDTEAFFGQGTRLTVV.

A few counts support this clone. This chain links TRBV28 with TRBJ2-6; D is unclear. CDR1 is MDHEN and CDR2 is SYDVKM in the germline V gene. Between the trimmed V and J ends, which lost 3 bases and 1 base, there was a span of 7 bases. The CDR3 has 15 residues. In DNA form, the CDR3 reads TGTGCCAGCAGTTTGCTATTTTCTGGGGCCAACGTCCTGACTTTC. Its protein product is CASSLLFSGANVLTF.

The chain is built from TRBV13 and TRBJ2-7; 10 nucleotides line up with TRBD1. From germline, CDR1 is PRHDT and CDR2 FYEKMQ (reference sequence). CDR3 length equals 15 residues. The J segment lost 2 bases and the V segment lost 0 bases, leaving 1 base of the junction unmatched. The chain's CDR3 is CASSLGDRGTYEQYF. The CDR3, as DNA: TGTGCCAGCAGCTTAGGGGACAGGGGGACCTACGAGCAGTACTTC.

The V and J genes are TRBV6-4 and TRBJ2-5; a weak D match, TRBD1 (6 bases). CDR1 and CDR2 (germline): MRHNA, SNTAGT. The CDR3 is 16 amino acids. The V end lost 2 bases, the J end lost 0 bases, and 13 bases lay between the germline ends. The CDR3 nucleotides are TGTGCCAGCAGTGACCTCAGGGGACCGTACCAAGAGACCCAGTACTTC. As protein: CASSDLRGPYQETQYF.

The CDR3 region is CAWSVRTGSYEQYF. Written as DNA, the CDR3 is TGTGCCTGGAGTGTCAGGACAGGGTCCTACGAGCAGTACTTC. The chain uses TRBV30 and TRBJ2-7, with 8 bases lining up with TRBD1. Germline loops: CDR1 GTSNPN, CDR2 SVGIG (reference sequence). Losses at the gene ends were 0 bases for V and 1 base for J; bases not matched to a gene: 2. The CDR3 totals 14 residues.

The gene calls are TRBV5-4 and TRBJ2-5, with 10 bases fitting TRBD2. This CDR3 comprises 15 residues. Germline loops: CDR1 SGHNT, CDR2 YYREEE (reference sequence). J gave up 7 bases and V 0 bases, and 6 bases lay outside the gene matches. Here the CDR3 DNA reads TGTGCCAGCAGCTTGGAAGCGGGGGGGCTGGGGACCCAGTACTTC. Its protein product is CASSLEAGGLGTQYF.

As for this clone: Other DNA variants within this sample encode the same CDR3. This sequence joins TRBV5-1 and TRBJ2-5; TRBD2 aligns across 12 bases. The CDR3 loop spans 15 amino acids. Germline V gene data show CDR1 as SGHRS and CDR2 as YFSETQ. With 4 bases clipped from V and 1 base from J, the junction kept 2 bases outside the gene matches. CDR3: CASSLTSGGQETQYF. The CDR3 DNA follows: TGCGCCAGCAGCCTGACTAGCGGGGGCCAAGAGACCCAGTACTTC.

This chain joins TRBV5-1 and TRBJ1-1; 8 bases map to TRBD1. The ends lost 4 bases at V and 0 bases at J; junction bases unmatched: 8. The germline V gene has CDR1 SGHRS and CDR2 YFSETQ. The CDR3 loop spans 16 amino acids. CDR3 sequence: CASSVGQVPLNTEAFF. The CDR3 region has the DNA TGCGCCAGCAGCGTGGGACAGGTCCCCCTGAACACTGAAGCTTTCTTT.

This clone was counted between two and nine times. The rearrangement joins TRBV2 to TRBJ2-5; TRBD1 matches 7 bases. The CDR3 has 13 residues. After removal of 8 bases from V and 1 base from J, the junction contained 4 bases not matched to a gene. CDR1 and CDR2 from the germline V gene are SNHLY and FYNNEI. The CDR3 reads CASHEGAQETQYF. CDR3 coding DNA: TGTGCCAGCCACGAGGGGGCCCAAGAGACCCAGTACTTC.

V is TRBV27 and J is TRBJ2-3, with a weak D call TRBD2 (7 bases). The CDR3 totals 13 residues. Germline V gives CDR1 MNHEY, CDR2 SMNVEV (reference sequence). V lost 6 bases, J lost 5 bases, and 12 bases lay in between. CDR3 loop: CASRAGAEDTQYF. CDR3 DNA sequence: TGTGCCAGCAGGGCGGGGGCGGAAGATACGCAGTATTTT.

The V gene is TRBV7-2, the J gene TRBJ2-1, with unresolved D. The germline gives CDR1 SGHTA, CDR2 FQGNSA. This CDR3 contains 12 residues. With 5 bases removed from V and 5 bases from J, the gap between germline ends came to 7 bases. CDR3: CASSQAHNEQFF. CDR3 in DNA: TGTGCCAGCAGCCAAGCCCACAATGAGCAGTTCTTC. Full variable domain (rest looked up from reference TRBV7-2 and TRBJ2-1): GAGVSQSPSNKVTEKGKDVELRCDPISGHTALYWYRQSLGQGLEFLIYFQGNSAPDKSGLPSDRFSAERTGGSVSTLTIQRTQQEDSAVYLCASSQAHNEQFFGPGTRLTVL.

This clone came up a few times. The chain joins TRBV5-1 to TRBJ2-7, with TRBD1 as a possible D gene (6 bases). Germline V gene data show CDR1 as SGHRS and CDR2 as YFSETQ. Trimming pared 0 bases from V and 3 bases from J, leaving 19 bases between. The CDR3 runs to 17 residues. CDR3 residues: CASSLGGGPARGYEQYF. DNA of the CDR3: TGCGCCAGCAGCTTGGGGGGCGGACCTGCCAGGGGCTACGAGCAGTACTTC.

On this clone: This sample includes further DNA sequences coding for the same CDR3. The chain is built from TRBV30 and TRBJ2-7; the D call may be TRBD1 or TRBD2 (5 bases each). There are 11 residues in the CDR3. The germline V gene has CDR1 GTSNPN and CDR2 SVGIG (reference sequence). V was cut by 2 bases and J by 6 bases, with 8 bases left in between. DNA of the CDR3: TGTGCCTGGAGTCCTGGGGGCGAGCAGTACTTC. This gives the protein CAWSPGGEQYF.

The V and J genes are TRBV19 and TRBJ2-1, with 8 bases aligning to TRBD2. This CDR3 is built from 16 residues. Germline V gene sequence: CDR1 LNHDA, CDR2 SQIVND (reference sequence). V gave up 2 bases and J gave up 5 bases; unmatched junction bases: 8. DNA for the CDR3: TGTGCCAGTAGTATAATTAGAGCGGGGGAGGACAATGAGCAGTTCTTC. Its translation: CASSIIRAGEDNEQFF.

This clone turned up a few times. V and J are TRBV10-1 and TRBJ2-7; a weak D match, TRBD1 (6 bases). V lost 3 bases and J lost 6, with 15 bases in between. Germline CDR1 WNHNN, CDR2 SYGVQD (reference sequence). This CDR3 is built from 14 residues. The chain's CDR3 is CASSEGQPLGEQYF. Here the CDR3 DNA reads TGCGCCAGCAGTGAAGGACAGCCCCTGGGCGAGCAGTACTTC.

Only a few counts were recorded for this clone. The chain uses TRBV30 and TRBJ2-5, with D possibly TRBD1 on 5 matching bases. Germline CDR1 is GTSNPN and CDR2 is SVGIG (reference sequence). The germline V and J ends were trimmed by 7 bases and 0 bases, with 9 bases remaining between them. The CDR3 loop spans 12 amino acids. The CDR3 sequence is CALRQYQETQYF. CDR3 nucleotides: TGTGCCTTGAGACAGTACCAAGAGACCCAGTACTTC. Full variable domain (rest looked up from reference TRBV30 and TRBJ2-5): SQTIHQWPATLVQPVGSPLSLECTVEGTSNPNLYWYRQAAGRGLQLLFYSVGIGQISSEVPQNLSASRPQDRQFILSSKKLLLSDSGFYLCALRQYQETQYFGPGTRLLVL.

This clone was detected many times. The CDR3 spells CASSQYGANVLTF. The CDR3 region has the DNA TGCGCCAGCAGCCAATATGGGGCCAACGTCCTGACTTTC. This chain links TRBV4-1 with TRBJ2-6; D is uncertain. CDR3 length equals 13 residues. Trimming removed 2 bases at V and 3 bases at J, with 2 bases between. Germline V CDR1 and CDR2: MGHRA, YSYEKL.